Sequencing of this T cell receptor beta chain was carried out in a study of T cells in localized non-small cell lung cancer. This CDR3 has 15 residues. V shed 6 bases and J 2 bases; nucleotides not matched to a gene: 5. Germline V gene lookup returns CDR1 MNHNS and CDR2 SASEGT. TCRdb's table, derived via immunoSEQ multiplex PCR, lists solely in-frame clones and lacks some. The sample contains around 78,000 clones, 80% of which appear only once. Sequenced here: peripheral blood, sampled before any cancer treatment. The J gene is TRBJ1-3, the V gene TRBV6-1; TRBD1 matches 9 bases. This receptor was taken from an older female donor with stage I lung adenocarcinoma. This CDR3 is CASRRTGEPGNTIYF. Here the CDR3 DNA reads TGTGCCAGCAGAAGGACAGGGGAACCTGGAAACACCATATATTTT.